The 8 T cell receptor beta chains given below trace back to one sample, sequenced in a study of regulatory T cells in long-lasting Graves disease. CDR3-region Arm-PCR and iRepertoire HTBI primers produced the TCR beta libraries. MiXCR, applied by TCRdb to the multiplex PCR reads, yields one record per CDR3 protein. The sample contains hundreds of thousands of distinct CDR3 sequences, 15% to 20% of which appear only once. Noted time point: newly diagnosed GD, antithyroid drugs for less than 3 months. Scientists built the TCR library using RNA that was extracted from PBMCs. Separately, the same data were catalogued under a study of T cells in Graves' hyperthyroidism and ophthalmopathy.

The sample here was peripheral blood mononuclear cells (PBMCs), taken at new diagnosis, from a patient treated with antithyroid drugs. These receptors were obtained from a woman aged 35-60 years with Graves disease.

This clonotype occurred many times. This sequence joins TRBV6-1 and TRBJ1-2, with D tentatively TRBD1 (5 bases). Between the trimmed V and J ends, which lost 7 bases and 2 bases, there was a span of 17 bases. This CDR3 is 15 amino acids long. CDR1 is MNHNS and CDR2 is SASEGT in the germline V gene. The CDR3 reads CASTDGASENYGYTF. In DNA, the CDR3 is TGTGCCAGCACCGACGGGGCCAGCGAGAACTATGGCTACACCTTC.

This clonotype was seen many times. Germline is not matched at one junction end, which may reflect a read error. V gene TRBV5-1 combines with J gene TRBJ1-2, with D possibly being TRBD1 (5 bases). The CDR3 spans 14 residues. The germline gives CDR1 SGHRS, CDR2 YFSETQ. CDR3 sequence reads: CASSLGQADYGYTF. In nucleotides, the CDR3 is TGTGCCAGCAGCTTGGGGCAGGCGGATTATGGCTACACCTTC.

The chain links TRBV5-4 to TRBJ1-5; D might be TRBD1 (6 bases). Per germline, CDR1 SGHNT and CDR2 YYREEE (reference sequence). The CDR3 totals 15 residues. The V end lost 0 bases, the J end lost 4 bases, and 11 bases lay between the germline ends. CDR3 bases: TGTGCCAGCAGCTTGGATTCAGGGGTTAATCAGCCCCAGCATTTT. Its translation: CASSLDSGVNQPQHF.

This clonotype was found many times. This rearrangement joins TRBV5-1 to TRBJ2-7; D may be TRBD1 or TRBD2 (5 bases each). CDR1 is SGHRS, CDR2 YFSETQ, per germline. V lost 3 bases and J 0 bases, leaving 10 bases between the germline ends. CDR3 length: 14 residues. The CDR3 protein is CASSWDVTSYEQYF. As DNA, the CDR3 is TGCGCCAGCAGCTGGGACGTGACCTCCTACGAGCAGTACTTC. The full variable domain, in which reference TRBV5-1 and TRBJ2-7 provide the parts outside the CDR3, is KAGVTQTPRYLIKTRGQQVTLSCSPISGHRSVSWYQQTPGQGLQFLFEYFSETQRNKGNFPGRFSGRQFSNSRSEMNVSTLELGDSALYLCASSWDVTSYEQYFGPGTRLTVT.

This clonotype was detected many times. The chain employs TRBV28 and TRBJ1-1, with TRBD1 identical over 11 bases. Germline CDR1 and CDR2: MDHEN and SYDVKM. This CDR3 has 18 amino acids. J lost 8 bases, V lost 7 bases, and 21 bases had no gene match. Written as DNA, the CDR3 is TGTGCCAGCACCAGAACCTGGGGACAGGGGGTATCGAGCCAGGAAGCTTTCTTT. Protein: CASTRTWGQGVSSQEAFF.

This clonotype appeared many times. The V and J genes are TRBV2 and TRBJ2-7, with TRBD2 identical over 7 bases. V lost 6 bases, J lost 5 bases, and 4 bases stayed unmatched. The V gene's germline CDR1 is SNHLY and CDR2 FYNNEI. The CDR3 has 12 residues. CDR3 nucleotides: TGTGCCAGCAGGAGGACTAGGGACGAGCAGTACTTC. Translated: CASRRTRDEQYF.

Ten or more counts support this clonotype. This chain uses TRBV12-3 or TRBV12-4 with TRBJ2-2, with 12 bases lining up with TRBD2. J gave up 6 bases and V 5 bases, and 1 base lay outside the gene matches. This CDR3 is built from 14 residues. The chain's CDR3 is CASSTSGGPGELFF. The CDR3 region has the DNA TGTGCCAGCAGTACTAGCGGGGGGCCCGGGGAGCTGTTTTTT.

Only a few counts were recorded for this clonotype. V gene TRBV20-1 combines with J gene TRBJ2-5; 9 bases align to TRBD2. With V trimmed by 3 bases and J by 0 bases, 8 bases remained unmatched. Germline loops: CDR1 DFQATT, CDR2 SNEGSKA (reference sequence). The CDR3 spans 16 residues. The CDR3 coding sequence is TGCAGTGCTAGGCGGCTGGCGGGGGGGTACCAAGAGACCCAGTACTTC. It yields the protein CSARRLAGGYQETQYF.